The table lists the clone carrying this TCR beta chain with a few counts. Its antigen is not known. The data originate from a study of T cells in Graves' hyperthyroidism and ophthalmopathy. Notes on the study in general: Blood also showed most of the thyroid clonotypes that were expanded above 0.001.

Germline V lookup: CDR1 SQVTM, CDR2 ANQGSEA. The CDR3 length is 11 residues. The V and J ends lost 5 bases and 6 bases respectively, with 8 bases between them. Diagnoses were established using clinical symptoms, serum thyroxine and TRAb, thyroid ultrasound and orbital computed tomography. From RNA transcripts, TCR beta CDR3 regions were amplified. The HTBI set primed first-round TCR CDR3 RT-PCR. In TCRdb, the multiplex PCR reads were re-called with MiXCR into one record per CDR3 protein. The data contain about 350,000 distinct CDR3 sequences, about 15% of them seen just once; the ten biggest clones take up just under 25%.

The V and J genes are TRBV29-1 and TRBJ2-1, with D uncertain. The sequenced sample consisted of blood. This TCR derives from a woman in her thirties with Graves' hyperthyroidism. CDR3 sequence reads: CSVPRRNEQFF. The CDR3 DNA follows: TGCAGCGTTCCTAGACGCAATGAGCAGTTCTTC.